This TCR beta chain was captured by sequencing in a study of cytotoxic CD8 clonotypes in ibrutinib-treated CLL (dated by TCRdb to about 2021). As for the study more broadly: The cohort included roughly 15 treatment-naive and eleven to twelve relapsed/refractory patients; some 18 were IGHV unmutated. Responses were partial in 24 patients and complete in 2; after median approximately 66 months follow-up, roughly 14 stayed in remission and about twelve progressed. Samples at response were collected after a median of roughly twelve months of treatment, with a range of roughly 6 to 40 months. An average of around 260,000 productive templates and 80,000 to 100,000 productive rearrangements was obtained per sample. Of the 90 or so people in the trial, roughly 27 had longitudinal samples available. Cryopreserved peripheral blood mononuclear cells were obtained prior to treatment, at the time of response, and at either disease progression or sustained remission. Patients were still on ibrutinib when every remission and progressive disease sample was collected. The paper as a whole reports these results and caveats: Public clonotypes were found to be uncommon and were observed to contract or remain stable during treatment; the increase in clonality was shown to reflect expansion of private clonotypes at ibrutinib response. At baseline, clonality was higher than in age-matched healthy donors and showed a strong correlation with circulating CD8+ T-cell counts. Sampling times were not matched between patients in sustained remission and patients whose disease was progressing, and lymph node repertoires were not examined. An increase in clonality was observed at ibrutinib response, with clonality remaining stable during sustained remission and falling back toward baseline at progression.

Comment on this clone: Its antigen remains unidentified. Per-nucleotide qualities are absent, and no much larger clonotype sits a single base away.

Cut back by 1 base and 2 bases, the V and J ends lie 13 bases apart. CDR1 and CDR2 (SGHTA, FQGNSA) derive from the germline V gene. From cysteine to phenylalanine, the CDR3 is 16 amino acids long. Only CDR3 DNA is held: 48 bases, read in frame from base 1. For TCR beta library preparation, roughly 2.2 micrograms of genomic DNA were isolated from cryopreserved PBMCs. High-throughput TCR beta sequencing was performed on longitudinal blood samples from CLL patients receiving ibrutinib monotherapy. The patients took part in an open-label, single-center phase 2 trial of ibrutinib monotherapy. A MiSeq instrument was used for deep resolution sequencing, which targeted depths ranging from 1 in 1 million up to 1 in 200,000 T cells, with coverage averaging 10x for each clonotype. The immunoSEQ hsTCRB Kit was used to generate TCR beta libraries. The paper's data handling went like this. ImmunoSEQ Data Assistant and ImmunoSEQ Analyzer were used for data analysis, and V, D and J genes were assigned according to IMGT definitions. Clonality, which ranges from 0 to 1, was calculated by subtracting the normalized Shannon entropy of productive rearrangement frequencies from one. Only overrepresented clonotypes making up at least 0.05% of the repertoire of each patient were included in the public clonotype analysis. Some twelve repertoires from age-matched healthy donors, obtained from immuneACCESS, served as clonality controls. This immuneACCESS table, as held by TCRdb, lists in-frame sequences with V and J called but not all clones. Of the missing ones, under half trace to an unresolved V gene in checked studies; the others have no known cause. V, J and clone size are taken as reported in that table, and D and trimming were inferred from the DNA itself. The sample yields more than 110,000 clones; around 82% were counted once. 7.6% of the sample lies in the top ten.

This chain is built from TRBV7-2 and TRBJ2-3; perhaps TRBD2 is the D gene, with 6 bases matching. The sequence came from a human donor with chronic lymphocytic leukemia. This material consisted of PBMCs, taken after 36 months of ibrutinib treatment. The CDR3 corresponds to CASSLVAGRSTDTQYF. At the DNA level, the sequence is TGTGCCAGCAGCTTAGTGGCGGGAAGGTCCACAGATACGCAGTATTTT.